The 6 T cell receptor beta chains given below trace back to one sample, sequenced in a study of STAT5B mutations in CD4+ large granular lymphocyte leukemia. Sequencing used immunoSEQ multiplex PCR; TCRdb keeps in-frame clones, though not all of them. Seen here are roughly 34,000 clones, 75% to 85% observed once, and the top ten hold 4% to 4.5%. The material sequenced was CD4+ T cells from blood buffy coats. The source is a human donor in good health.

V and J are TRBV9 and TRBJ2-3, with 7 bases lining up with TRBD1. This CDR3 has 15 amino acids. Germline V CDR1 and CDR2: SGDLS, YYNGEE. J was trimmed by 2 bases and V by 4 bases; bases with no gene match: 7. CDR3 amino acids: CASSRQGVFTDTQYF. The CDR3 nucleotides are TGTGCCAGCAGCCGCCAGGGGGTGTTCACAGATACGCAGTATTTT.

The chain carries TRBV9 and TRBJ2-4; possibly TRBD1 for D (6 bases). The germline CDR1 and CDR2 sequences are SGDLS and YYNGEE. The CDR3 has 14 amino acids. Trimming left V 4 bases short and J 10 bases short, with 18 bases between. The CDR3 region is CASSPQGTSLIQYF. The CDR3 region has the DNA TGTGCCAGCAGCCCCCAGGGGACCTCTTTAATTCAGTACTTC.

J is TRBJ1-1 and V is TRBV6-6; TRBD1 might be the D (6 bases). The CDR3 is 16 amino acids. V was trimmed by 6 bases and J by 4 bases, leaving 21 bases between them. Germline lookup yields CDR1 MNHNY and CDR2 SVGAGI (reference sequence). The CDR3, as DNA: TGTGCCAGCAGAAATACGAAGACAGGTAGCGGCACTGAAGCTTTCTTT. Translation: CASRNTKTGSGTEAFF.

The chain joins TRBV19 to TRBJ1-5, with D possibly matching TRBD1 (6 bases). Germline V lookup: CDR1 LNHDA, CDR2 SQIVND (reference sequence). The CDR3 contains 17 residues. V was pared by 4 bases and J by 6 bases, with 22 bases between. The CDR3: CASSRGLGGGLGQPQHF. CDR3 DNA: TGTGCCAGTAGTAGGGGGCTCGGGGGGGGCTTGGGTCAGCCCCAGCATTTT.

This clone occurred once. The chain is built from TRBV5-4 and TRBJ2-3, with TRBD2 identical over 10 bases. CDR1 SGHNT and CDR2 YYREEE come from the germline V gene (reference sequence). This CDR3 comprises 15 residues. The V and J ends lost 6 bases and 1 base, in that order; junction bases with no gene match: 5. The CDR3 here is CASTTAGGRTDTQYF. The CDR3 DNA sequence: TGTGCCAGCACCACAGCGGGAGGGCGCACAGATACGCAGTATTTT.

The chain joins TRBV27 to TRBJ1-3, with D perhaps matching TRBD1 (5 bases). Per the germline V gene, CDR1 is MNHEY and CDR2 is SMNVEV (reference sequence). V lost 5 bases, J lost 0 bases, and 11 bases lay in between. The CDR3 sequence is 15 residues long. CDR3 bases: TGTGCCAGCAGTGCAGGGTTCCTCTCTGGAAACACCATATATTTT. Translated: CASSAGFLSGNTIYF.